This T cell receptor (beta chain) was identified during a study of blood T cell repertoires in COVID-19. This clone was observed a handful of times. The sample holds other DNA sequences that translate to the same CDR3. V was pared by 4 bases and J by 4 bases, with 10 bases between. CDR1 SQVTM and CDR2 ANQGSEA come from the germline V gene. CDR3 length: 12 amino acids. Assay used: immunoSEQ multiplex PCR; TCRdb lists only in-frame clones, some missing. Of approximately 170,000 clones listed, under 85% are singletons. The sequenced material came from PBMCs or T cells enriched from blood (not recorded which). V is TRBV29-1 and J is TRBJ1-1; D is perhaps TRBD1 (5 bases). The clonotype was recovered from a middle-aged man who had recovered from COVID-19. CDR3 nucleotide sequence: TGCAGCGTTGTCGGGGGGGGCACTGAAGCTTTCTTT. Its protein is CSVVGGGTEAFF.